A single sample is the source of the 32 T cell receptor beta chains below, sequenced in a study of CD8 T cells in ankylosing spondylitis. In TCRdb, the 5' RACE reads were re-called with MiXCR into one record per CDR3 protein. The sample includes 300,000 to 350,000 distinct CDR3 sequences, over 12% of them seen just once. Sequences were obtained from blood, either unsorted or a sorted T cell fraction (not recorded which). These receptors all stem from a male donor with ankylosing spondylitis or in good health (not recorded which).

CDR3 sequence: CSAPADNSYNSPLHF. CDR3 DNA: TGCAGTGCTCCGGCGGACAATTCCTATAATTCACCCCTCCACTTT. The rearrangement joins TRBV20-1 to TRBJ1-6; TRBD1 might be the D (5 bases). Trimming pared 5 bases from V and 1 base from J, leaving 12 bases between. CDR1 is DFQATT, CDR2 SNEGSKA, per germline (reference sequence). The CDR3 length is 15 residues.

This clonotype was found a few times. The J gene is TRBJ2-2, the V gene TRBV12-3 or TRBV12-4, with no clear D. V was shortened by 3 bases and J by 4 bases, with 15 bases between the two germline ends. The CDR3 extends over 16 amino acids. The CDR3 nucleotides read TGTGCCAGCAGTTTTCGGCTGCCGTCGACCACCGGGGAGCTGTTTTTT. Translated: CASSFRLPSTTGELFF.

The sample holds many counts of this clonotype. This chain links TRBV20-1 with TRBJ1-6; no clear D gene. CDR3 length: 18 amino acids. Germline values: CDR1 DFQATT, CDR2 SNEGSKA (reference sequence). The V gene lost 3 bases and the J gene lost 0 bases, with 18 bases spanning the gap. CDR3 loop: CSASKLGIQSSYNSPLHF. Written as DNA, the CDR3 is TGCAGTGCTAGTAAATTGGGTATACAAAGCTCCTATAATTCACCCCTCCACTTT.

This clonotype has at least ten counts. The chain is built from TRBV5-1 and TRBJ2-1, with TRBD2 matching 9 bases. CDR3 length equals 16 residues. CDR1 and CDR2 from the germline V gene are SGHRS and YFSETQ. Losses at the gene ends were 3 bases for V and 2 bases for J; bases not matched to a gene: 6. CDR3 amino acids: CASSSSRGGTYNEQFF. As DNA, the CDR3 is TGCGCCAGCAGCTCCTCGCGGGGGGGTACCTACAATGAGCAGTTCTTC.

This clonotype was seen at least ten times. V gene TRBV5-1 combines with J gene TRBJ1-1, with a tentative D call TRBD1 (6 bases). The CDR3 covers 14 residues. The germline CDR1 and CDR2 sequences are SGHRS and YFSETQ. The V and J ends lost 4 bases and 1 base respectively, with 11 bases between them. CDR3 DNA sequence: TGCGCCAGCAGCCAGGACAGCAAGAACACTGAAGCTTTCTTT. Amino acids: CASSQDSKNTEAFF.

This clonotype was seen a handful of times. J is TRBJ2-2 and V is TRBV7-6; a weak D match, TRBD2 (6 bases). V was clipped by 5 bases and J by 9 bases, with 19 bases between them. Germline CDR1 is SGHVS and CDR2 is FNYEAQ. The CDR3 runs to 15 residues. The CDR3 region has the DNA TGTGCCAGCAGCATTGGCGGAGGGGCCGGCCGGGAGCTGTTTTTT. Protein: CASSIGGGAGRELFF.

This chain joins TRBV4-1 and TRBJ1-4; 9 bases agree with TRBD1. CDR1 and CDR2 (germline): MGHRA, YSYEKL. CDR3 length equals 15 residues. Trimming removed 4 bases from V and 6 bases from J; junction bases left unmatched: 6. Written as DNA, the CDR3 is TGCGCCAGCAGCCCCCGGGACAGGGAAGATGAAAAACTGTTTTTT. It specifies CASSPRDREDEKLFF.

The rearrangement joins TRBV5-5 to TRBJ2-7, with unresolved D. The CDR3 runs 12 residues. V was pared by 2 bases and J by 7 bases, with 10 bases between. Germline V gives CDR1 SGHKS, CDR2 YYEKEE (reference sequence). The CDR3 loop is CASSLALGEQYF. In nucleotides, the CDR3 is TGTGCCAGCAGCTTAGCCCTGGGGGAGCAGTACTTC.

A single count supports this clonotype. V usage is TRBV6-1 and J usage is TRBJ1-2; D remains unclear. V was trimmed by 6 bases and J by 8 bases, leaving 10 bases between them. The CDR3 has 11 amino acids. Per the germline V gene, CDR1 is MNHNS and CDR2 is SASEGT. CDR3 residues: CASREKHGYTF. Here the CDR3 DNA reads TGTGCCAGCAGGGAGAAACACGGCTACACCTTC.

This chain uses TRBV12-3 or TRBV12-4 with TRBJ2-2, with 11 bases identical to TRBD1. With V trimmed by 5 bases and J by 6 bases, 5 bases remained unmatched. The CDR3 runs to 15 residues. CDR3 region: CASSPGTGGSGELFF. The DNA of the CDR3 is TGTGCCAGCAGTCCCGGGACAGGGGGATCCGGGGAGCTGTTTTTT.

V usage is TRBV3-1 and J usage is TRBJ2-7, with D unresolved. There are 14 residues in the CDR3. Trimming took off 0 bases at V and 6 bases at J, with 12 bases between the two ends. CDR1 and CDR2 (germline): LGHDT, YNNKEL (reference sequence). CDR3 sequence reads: CASSQDPSISEQYF. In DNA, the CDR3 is TGTGCCAGCAGCCAAGATCCGAGTATTTCCGAGCAGTACTTC.

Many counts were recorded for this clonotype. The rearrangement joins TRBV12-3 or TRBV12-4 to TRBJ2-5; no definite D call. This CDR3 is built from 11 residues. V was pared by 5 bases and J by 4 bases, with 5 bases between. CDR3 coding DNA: TGTGCCAGCAGTCCCCTAGAGACCCAGTACTTC. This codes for CASSPLETQYF.

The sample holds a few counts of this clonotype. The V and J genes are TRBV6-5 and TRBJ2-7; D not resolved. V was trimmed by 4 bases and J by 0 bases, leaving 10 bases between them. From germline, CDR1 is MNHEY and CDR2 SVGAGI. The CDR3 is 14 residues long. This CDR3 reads CASSLSRSSYEQYF. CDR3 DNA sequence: TGTGCCAGCAGTTTGTCCAGGAGCTCCTACGAGCAGTACTTC.

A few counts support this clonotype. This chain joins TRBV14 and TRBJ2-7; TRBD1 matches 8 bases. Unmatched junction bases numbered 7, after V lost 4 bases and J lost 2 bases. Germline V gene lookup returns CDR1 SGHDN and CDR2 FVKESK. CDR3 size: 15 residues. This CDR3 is CASSLATGATYEQYF. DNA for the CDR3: TGTGCCAGCAGCCTAGCGACAGGGGCAACCTACGAGCAGTACTTC.

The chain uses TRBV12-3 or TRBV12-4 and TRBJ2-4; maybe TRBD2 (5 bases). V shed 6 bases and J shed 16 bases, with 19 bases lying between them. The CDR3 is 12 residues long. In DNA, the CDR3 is TGTGCCAGCAGAAGGATCGCGGGTCTGCAATACTTC. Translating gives CASRRIAGLQYF.

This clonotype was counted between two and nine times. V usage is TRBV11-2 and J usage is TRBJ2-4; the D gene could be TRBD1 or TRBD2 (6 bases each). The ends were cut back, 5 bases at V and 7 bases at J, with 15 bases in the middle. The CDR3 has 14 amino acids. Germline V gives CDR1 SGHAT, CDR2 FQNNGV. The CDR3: CASSDRGLSNIQYF. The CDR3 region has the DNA TGTGCCAGCAGCGATCGGGGGCTAAGCAACATTCAGTACTTC.

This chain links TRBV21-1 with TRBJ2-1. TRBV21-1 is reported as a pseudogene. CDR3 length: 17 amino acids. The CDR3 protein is CASSKAQYGHPYNEQFF. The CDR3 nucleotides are TGTGCCAGCAGCAAAGCGCAATACGGGCACCCCTACAATGAGCAGTTCTTC.

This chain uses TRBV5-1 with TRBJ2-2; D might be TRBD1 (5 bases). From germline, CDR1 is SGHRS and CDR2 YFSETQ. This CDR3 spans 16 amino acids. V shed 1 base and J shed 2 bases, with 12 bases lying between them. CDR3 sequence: CASSLTGRRNTGELFF. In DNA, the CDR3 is TGCGCCAGCAGCTTGACAGGCAGAAGAAACACCGGGGAGCTGTTTTTT.

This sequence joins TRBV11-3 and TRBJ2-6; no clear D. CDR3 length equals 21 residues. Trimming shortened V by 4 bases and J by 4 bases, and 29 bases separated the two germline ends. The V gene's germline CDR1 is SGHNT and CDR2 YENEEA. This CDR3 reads CASSSPVRRPSSESGANVLTF. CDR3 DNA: TGTGCCAGCAGCTCCCCAGTCCGGCGACCTTCCTCGGAATCGGGGGCCAACGTCCTGACTTTC. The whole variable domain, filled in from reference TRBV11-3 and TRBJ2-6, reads EAGVVQSPRYKIIEKKQPVAFWCNPISGHNTLYWYLQNLGQGPELLIRYENEEAVDDSQLPKDRFSAERLKGVDSTLKIQPAELGDSAVYLCASSSPVRRPSSESGANVLTFGAGSRLTVL.

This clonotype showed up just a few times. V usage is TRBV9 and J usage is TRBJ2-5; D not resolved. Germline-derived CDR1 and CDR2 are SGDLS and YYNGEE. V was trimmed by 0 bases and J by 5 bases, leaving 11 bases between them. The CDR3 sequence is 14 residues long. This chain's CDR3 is CASSVAPGEETQYF. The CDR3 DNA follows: TGTGCCAGCAGCGTAGCCCCGGGCGAGGAGACCCAGTACTTC.

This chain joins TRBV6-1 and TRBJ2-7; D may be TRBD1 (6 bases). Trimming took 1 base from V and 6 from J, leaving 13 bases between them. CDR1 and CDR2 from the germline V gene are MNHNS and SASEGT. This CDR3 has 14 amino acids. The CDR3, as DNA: TGTGCCAGCAGTGAAGGTTTGGTCAGGGGCGAGCAGTACTTC. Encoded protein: CASSEGLVRGEQYF.

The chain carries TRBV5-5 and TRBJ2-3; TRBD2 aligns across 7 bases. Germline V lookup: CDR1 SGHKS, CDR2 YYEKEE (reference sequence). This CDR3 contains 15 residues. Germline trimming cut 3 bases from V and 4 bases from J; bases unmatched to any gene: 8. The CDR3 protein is CASSSRTRTADTQYF. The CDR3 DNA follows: TGTGCCAGCAGCTCACGGACTAGAACGGCAGATACGCAGTATTTT.

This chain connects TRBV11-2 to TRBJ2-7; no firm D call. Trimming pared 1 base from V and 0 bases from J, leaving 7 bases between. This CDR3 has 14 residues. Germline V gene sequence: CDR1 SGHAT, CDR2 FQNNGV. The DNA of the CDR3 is TGTGCCAGCAGCTTAGTGAAGGGCTCCTACGAGCAGTACTTC. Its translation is CASSLVKGSYEQYF.

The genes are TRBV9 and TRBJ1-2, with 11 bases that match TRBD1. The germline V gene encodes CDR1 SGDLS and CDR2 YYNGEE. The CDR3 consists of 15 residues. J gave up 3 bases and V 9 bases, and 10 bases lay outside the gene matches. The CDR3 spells CATGGPGQGDYGYTF. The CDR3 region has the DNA TGTGCCACCGGGGGCCCGGGACAGGGGGACTATGGCTACACCTTC.

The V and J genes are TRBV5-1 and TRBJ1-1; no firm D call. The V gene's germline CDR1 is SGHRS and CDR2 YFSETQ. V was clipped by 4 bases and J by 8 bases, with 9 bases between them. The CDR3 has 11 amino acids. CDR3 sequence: CASSLGMEAFF. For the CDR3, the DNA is TGCGCCAGCAGCCTTGGGATGGAAGCTTTCTTT. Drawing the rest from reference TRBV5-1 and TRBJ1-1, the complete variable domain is KAGVTQTPRYLIKTRGQQVTLSCSPISGHRSVSWYQQTPGQGLQFLFEYFSETQRNKGNFPGRFSGRQFSNSRSEMNVSTLELGDSALYLCASSLGMEAFFGQGTRLTVV.

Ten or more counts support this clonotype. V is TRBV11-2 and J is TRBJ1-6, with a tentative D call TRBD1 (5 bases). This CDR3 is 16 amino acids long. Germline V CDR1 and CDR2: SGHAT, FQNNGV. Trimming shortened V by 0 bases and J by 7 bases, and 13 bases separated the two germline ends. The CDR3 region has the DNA TGTGCCAGCAGCTTAGAGGTCCAGGGACTCAATTCACCCCTCCACTTT. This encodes CASSLEVQGLNSPLHF.

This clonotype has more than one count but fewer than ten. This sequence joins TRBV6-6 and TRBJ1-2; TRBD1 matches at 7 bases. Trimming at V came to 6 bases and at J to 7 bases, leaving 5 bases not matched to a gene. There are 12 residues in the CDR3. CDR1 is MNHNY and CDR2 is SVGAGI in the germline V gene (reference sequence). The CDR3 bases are TGTGCCAGCAGCGACAGGGAGGGTGGCTACACCTTC. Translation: CASSDREGGYTF.

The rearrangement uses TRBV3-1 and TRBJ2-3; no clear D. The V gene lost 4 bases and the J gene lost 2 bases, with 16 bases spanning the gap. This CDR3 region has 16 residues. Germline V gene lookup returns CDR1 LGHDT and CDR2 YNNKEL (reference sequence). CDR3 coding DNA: TGTGCCAGCAGCCCGAGAGGCCGCCCTTCCACAGATACGCAGTATTTT. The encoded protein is CASSPRGRPSTDTQYF.

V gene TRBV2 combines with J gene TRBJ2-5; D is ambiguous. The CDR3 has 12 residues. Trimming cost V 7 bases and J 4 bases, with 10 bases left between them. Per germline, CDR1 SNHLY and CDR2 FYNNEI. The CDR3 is CASMFYGETQYF. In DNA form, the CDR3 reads TGTGCCAGCATGTTTTACGGAGAGACCCAGTACTTC.

The CDR3 region has the DNA TGTGCCAGCAGCAAAGCAGGGGGTGGCTACACCTTC. Encoded protein: CASSKAGGGYTF. The rearrangement uses TRBV21-1 and TRBJ1-2; TRBD1 is taken as the D call from the table, unchecked against the DNA. TRBV21-1 is a pseudogene locus. The length of the CDR3 is 12 residues.

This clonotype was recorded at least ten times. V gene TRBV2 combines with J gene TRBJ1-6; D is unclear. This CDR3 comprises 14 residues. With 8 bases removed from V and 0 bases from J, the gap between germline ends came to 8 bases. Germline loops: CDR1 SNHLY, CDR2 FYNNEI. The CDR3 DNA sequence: TGTGCCAGCCGTGGGTCCTCCTATAATTCACCCCTCCACTTT. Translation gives CASRGSSYNSPLHF.

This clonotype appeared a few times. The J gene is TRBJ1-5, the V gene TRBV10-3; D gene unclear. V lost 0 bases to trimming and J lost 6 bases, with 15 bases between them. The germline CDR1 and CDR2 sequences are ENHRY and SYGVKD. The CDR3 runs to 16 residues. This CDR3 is CAISESKGMVGQPQHF. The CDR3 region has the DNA TGTGCCATCAGTGAGTCGAAAGGGATGGTGGGTCAGCCCCAGCATTTT.